One and the same sample provided the 21 T cell receptor beta chains below, sequenced in a study of blood T cell repertoires in COVID-19. Repertoires were generated with immunoSEQ multiplex PCR, while TCRdb's copy carries only in-frame clones and drops some. Of a few hundred thousand clones in the sample, about 86% were seen once. Sequenced material: peripheral blood. The receptors come from a man aged 55 to 70 who had recovered from COVID-19.

The V gene is TRBV18, the J gene TRBJ2-7, with 10 bases identical to TRBD2. Unmatched junction bases numbered 8, after V lost 4 bases and J lost 5 bases. From germline, CDR1 is KGHSH and CDR2 LQKENI. The CDR3 contains 15 residues. CDR3 region: CASSQQRTSGHEQYF. DNA of the CDR3: TGTGCCAGCTCACAACAGAGGACTAGCGGTCACGAGCAGTACTTC. The variable domain in full, with the rest retrieved from reference TRBV18 and TRBJ2-7, is NAGVMQNPRHLVRRRGQEARLRCSPMKGHSHVYWYRQLPEEGLKFMVYLQKENIIDESGMPKERFSAEFPKEGPSILRIQQVVRGDSAAYFCASSQQRTSGHEQYFGPGTRLTVT.

The rearrangement joins TRBV24-1 to TRBJ1-3, with 9 bases that match TRBD1. This CDR3 is 17 amino acids long. From germline, CDR1 is KGHDR and CDR2 SFDVKD. The V and J ends lost 7 bases and 2 bases, in that order; junction bases with no gene match: 11. Here the CDR3 reads CATSDGIQGAAGNTIYF. The CDR3, as DNA: TGTGCCACCAGCGACGGGATACAGGGGGCTGCTGGAAACACCATATATTTT.

As concerns this clone: Other DNA sequences in the same sample also yield this CDR3. The chain uses TRBV5-6 and TRBJ2-7; tentative D call: TRBD2 (5 bases). V dropped 1 base and J dropped 2 bases, with 7 bases sitting between them. The CDR3 is 13 amino acids. Germline V gives CDR1 SGHDT, CDR2 YYEEEE. CDR3 bases: TGTGCCAGCAGCTTGACGGGAACCTACGAGCAGTACTTC. This gives the protein CASSLTGTYEQYF.

This clone showed up just once. The chain joins TRBV27 to TRBJ2-1, with 12 bases aligning to TRBD2. This CDR3 is built from 16 residues. Germline CDR1 reads MNHEY; CDR2 reads SMNVEV (reference sequence). Germline trimming cut 5 bases from V and 4 bases from J; bases unmatched to any gene: 6. The chain's CDR3 is CASSHLTSGSYNEQFF. CDR3 nucleotide sequence: TGTGCCAGCAGTCACTTGACTAGCGGGAGTTACAATGAGCAGTTCTTC.

The CDR3 DNA reads TGTGCCAGCATCCCACGCCGGGTTGGCACTGAAGCTTTCTTT. Its translation is CASIPRRVGTEAFF. The V call is TRBV7-2, the J call TRBJ1-1; D unclear. V lost 7 bases to trimming and J lost 4 bases, with 16 bases between them. Looked up from germline, CDR1 is SGHTA and CDR2 is FQGNSA. This CDR3 is built from 14 residues.

This sequence joins TRBV30 and TRBJ2-7; D possibly corresponds to TRBD1 (5 bases). Germline V gene sequence: CDR1 GTSNPN, CDR2 SVGIG (reference sequence). V shed 4 bases and J shed 4 bases, with 14 bases lying between them. This CDR3 region has 13 residues. The CDR3 DNA reads TGTGCCTGGAACCTTTGGACAACTTACGAGCAGTACTTC. It translates to CAWNLWTTYEQYF.

The chain joins TRBV18 to TRBJ1-3; 8 bases align to TRBD1. This CDR3 is built from 17 residues. Per the germline V gene, CDR1 is KGHSH and CDR2 is LQKENI. Trimming removed 3 bases from V and 1 base from J; junction bases left unmatched: 8. The CDR3 loop is CASSPLNQGASGNTIYF. Written as DNA, the CDR3 is TGTGCCAGCTCACCCCTAAACCAGGGGGCGTCTGGAAACACCATATATTTT.

CDR3 bases: TGCAGTGCTAGTGGTTCTGAGACCCAGTACTTC. Translating it yields CSASGSETQYF. V gene TRBV20-1 combines with J gene TRBJ2-5; D is ambiguous. The germline CDR1 and CDR2 sequences are DFQATT and SNEGSKA (reference sequence). V lost 3 bases to trimming and J lost 5 bases, with 7 bases between them. This CDR3 comprises 11 residues.

The chain has TRBV30 and TRBJ1-6; TRBD1 matches 9 bases. This CDR3 is built from 14 residues. CDR1 is GTSNPN, CDR2 SVGIG, per germline (reference sequence). With V trimmed by 3 bases and J by 10 bases, 7 bases remained unmatched. The CDR3 DNA sequence: TGTGCCTGGAGCAACCGGGACAGGGCCTCACCCCTCCACTTT. This encodes CAWSNRDRASPLHF.

This clone showed up just once. V is TRBV24-1 and J is TRBJ2-2; TRBD1 matches 7 bases. V shed 4 bases and J 6 bases; nucleotides not matched to a gene: 13. The CDR3 spans 17 residues. CDR1 is KGHDR and CDR2 is SFDVKD in the germline V gene. This CDR3 is CATSDTTGRKKAGELFF. CDR3 DNA sequence: TGTGCCACCAGTGACACGACAGGGCGTAAGAAAGCCGGGGAGCTGTTTTTT.

The rearrangement joins TRBV6-6 to TRBJ1-4; 8 nucleotides line up with TRBD1. The V and J ends lost 10 bases and 5 bases, in that order; junction bases with no gene match: 6. The germline V gene encodes CDR1 MNHNY and CDR2 SVGAGI (reference sequence). The CDR3 extends over 13 amino acids. For the CDR3, the DNA is TGTGCCACAGCGAGACAGGGGAATGAAAAACTGTTTTTT. It is translated as CATARQGNEKLFF.

The V call is TRBV5-1, the J call TRBJ1-6; D gene uncertain. V lost 3 bases, J lost 8 bases, and 15 bases lay in between. Germline V gene lookup returns CDR1 SGHRS and CDR2 YFSETQ. CDR3 length: 15 amino acids. The CDR3 DNA is TGCGCCAGCAGCTCCCTCGGGGAACCGGATTCACCCCTCCACTTT. Encoded protein: CASSSLGEPDSPLHF.

The genes are TRBV11-3 and TRBJ2-3; D might be TRBD2 (6 bases). V shed 3 bases and J shed 1 base, with 17 bases lying between them. The V gene's germline CDR1 is SGHNT and CDR2 YENEEA. The CDR3 runs to 17 residues. The CDR3 here is CASSLEGHSGRTDTQYF. The CDR3 nucleotides read TGTGCCAGCAGCTTGGAGGGGCATAGCGGACGCACAGATACGCAGTATTTT.

The rearrangement links TRBV30 to TRBJ2-1; 9 bases agree with TRBD2. The CDR3 has 14 residues. Germline CDR1 reads GTSNPN; CDR2 reads SVGIG (reference sequence). Losses at the gene ends were 3 bases for V and 2 bases for J; bases not matched to a gene: 2. The CDR3 region has the DNA TGTGCCTGGAGCTCTAGCGGGACCTACAATGAGCAGTTCTTC. The encoded protein is CAWSSSGTYNEQFF.

This chain links TRBV19 with TRBJ2-3; D is ambiguous. The germline V gene has CDR1 LNHDA and CDR2 SQIVND (reference sequence). V gave up 8 bases and J gave up 0 bases, with 12 bases separating them. The CDR3 consists of 14 residues. CDR3 in DNA: TGTGCCAGTCGTCTAGGGCAGAGCACAGATACGCAGTATTTT. Protein: CASRLGQSTDTQYF.

The gene calls are TRBV6-5 and TRBJ2-2, with a weak D call TRBD2 (6 bases). CDR3 size: 15 residues. Deletions cut 1 base from V and 7 bases from J, with 13 bases between. In germline, CDR1 is MNHEY, CDR2 SVGAGI. The CDR3 bases are TGTGCCAGCAGTTACTGGGGCGGGGATAACGGGGAGCTGTTTTTT. This translates into CASSYWGGDNGELFF.

The chain recombines TRBV27 with TRBJ1-2, with D perhaps TRBD1 (5 bases). V lost 6 bases and J lost 2, with 13 bases in between. This CDR3 spans 14 amino acids. CDR1 and CDR2 from the germline V gene are MNHEY and SMNVEV (reference sequence). The CDR3 nucleotides are TGTGCCAGCAGCGCTCAGGGCGAGAACTATGGCTACACCTTC. It yields the protein CASSAQGENYGYTF.

The CDR3 loop is CASSLDSGGTSYEQYF. The CDR3 region has the DNA TGCGCCAGCAGCTTGGATAGCGGGGGGACCTCCTACGAGCAGTACTTC. The V call is TRBV5-1, the J call TRBJ2-7; TRBD2 matches at 10 bases. The length of the CDR3 is 16 residues. Germline V gives CDR1 SGHRS, CDR2 YFSETQ. V shed 0 bases and J 0 bases; nucleotides not matched to a gene: 3.

The table lists this clone with a count of one. The chain carries TRBV19 and TRBJ2-1; TRBD1 might be the D (6 bases). Trimming took 11 bases from V and 2 from J, leaving 10 bases between them. This CDR3 has 12 residues. CDR1 and CDR2 (germline): LNHDA, SQIVND (reference sequence). The CDR3 coding sequence is TGTGCCGTTGGGGGCACCTACAATGAGCAGTTCTTC. Its translation: CAVGGTYNEQFF.

V is TRBV21-1 and J is TRBJ1-5; the table's D gene call, TRBD1, was not cross checked with the DNA. TRBV21-1 is a recognized pseudogene. The CDR3 contains 18 residues. In DNA, the CDR3 is TGTGCCAGCCCCAACCGGACAGGGGGTCGACATAGCAATCAGCCCCAGCATTTT. Residues: CASPNRTGGRHSNQPQHF.

J is TRBJ1-2 and V is TRBV4-2; 8 bases fit TRBD1. The V gene end was trimmed by 2 bases and the J gene end by 2 bases; junction bases not matched to a gene: 7. This CDR3 region has 16 residues. Germline lookup yields CDR1 LGHNA and CDR2 YNFKEQ. CDR3 loop: CASSQRPGTGNYGYTF. The CDR3 nucleotides are TGTGCCAGCAGCCAAAGACCAGGGACAGGCAACTATGGCTACACCTTC.